This TCR beta chain appears in the sequencing data of a study of T cell responses to AZD1222 COVID-19 vaccine. Notes on the study in general: CD4 TCRs linked to vaccination spanned spike, dominating at 160-218 and 743-854. Repertoires were collected only later (after the peak T cell response had occurred). Clonal diversity may have been underestimated, and the donors were mostly white British, with more females than males.

In regard to this clone: Its antigen remains unknown.

Second-dose intervals near 4 or 12 weeks were combined. The method was immunoSEQ multiplex PCR; TCRdb's version includes in-frame clones alone and lacks a portion of them. The sample has some 150,000 clones; roughly 89% are singletons. Specimen: peripheral blood, collected 28 days after the second AZD1222 dose. This clonotype originated in an adult who received the AZD1222 COVID-19 vaccine.

The CDR3 DNA reads as TGTGCCAGCAGTTACAGTGGCGGCTCCTATAATTCACCCCTCCACTTT. This sequence encodes CASSYSGGSYNSPLHF. The chain is built from TRBV27 and TRBJ1-6; D is unclear. The CDR3 has 16 amino acids. Trimming took off 4 bases at V and 0 bases at J, with 10 bases between the two ends. Per germline, CDR1 MNHEY and CDR2 SMNVEV (reference sequence).